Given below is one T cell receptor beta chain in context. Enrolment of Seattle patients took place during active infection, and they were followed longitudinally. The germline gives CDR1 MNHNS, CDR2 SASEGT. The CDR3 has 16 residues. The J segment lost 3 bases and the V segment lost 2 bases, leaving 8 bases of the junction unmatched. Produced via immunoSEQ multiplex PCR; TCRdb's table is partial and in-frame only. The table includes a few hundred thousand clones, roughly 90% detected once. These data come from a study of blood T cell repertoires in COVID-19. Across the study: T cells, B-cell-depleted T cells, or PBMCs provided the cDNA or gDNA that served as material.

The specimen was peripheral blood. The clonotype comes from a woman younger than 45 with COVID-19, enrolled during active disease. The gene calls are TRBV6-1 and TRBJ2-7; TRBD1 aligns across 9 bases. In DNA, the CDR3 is TGTGCCAGCAGTGAATCCCTAGGACAGGGGAGCTACGAGCAGTACTTC. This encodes CASSESLGQGSYEQYF.